A single sample gave rise to the 18 T cell receptor beta chains below, sequenced in a study of cytomegalovirus exposure and HLA in healthy donors (dated by TCRdb to 2017 to 2019). Library preparation employed the immunoSEQ multiplex PCR assay. As stored in TCRdb, this immuneACCESS dataset retains in-frame rearrangements with V and J assigned. A fraction of the clones does not appear; measured against another copy, unresolved V genes explain less than half of the discrepancy, and the remainder lacks a known reason. The sample table lists more than 55,000 clones, about 90% of them with a count of one. Jointly, the top ten make up 0.95% to 1.5% of the sample. Sequenced material: PBMCs. All receptors come from a woman aged 18 to 35 in good health and CMV-seronegative.

The genes are TRBV30 and TRBJ2-5, with D tentatively TRBD1 (5 bases). The CDR3 extends over 13 amino acids. Per germline, CDR1 GTSNPN and CDR2 SVGIG (reference sequence). V was trimmed by 5 bases and J by 0 bases, leaving 10 bases between them. CDR3 nucleotide sequence: TGTGCCTGGGAACAGGCACACCAAGAGACCCAGTACTTC. Translated, it gives CAWEQAHQETQYF.

The chain has TRBV13 and TRBJ2-3, with D possibly being TRBD2 (6 bases). Between the trimmed V and J ends, which lost 1 base and 3 bases, there was a span of 17 bases. The CDR3 totals 17 residues. Germline assignment: CDR1 PRHDT and CDR2 FYEKMQ (reference sequence). The CDR3 here is CASSLVSPRRGTDTQYF. DNA for the CDR3: TGTGCCAGCAGCTTAGTATCTCCTCGACGGGGGACAGATACGCAGTATTTT.

The chain is built from TRBV28 and TRBJ1-1; D perhaps matches TRBD1 (5 bases). Per the germline V gene, CDR1 is MDHEN and CDR2 is SYDVKM. The CDR3 consists of 14 residues. V was trimmed by 6 bases and J by 0 bases, leaving 11 bases between them. The CDR3 DNA is TGTGCCAGCAGGCCTGGGGGGATGAACACTGAAGCTTTCTTT. Translated, it gives CASRPGGMNTEAFF.

J is TRBJ2-2 and V is TRBV5-1, with a possible D match to TRBD1 (5 bases). Germline assignment: CDR1 SGHRS and CDR2 YFSETQ. This CDR3 spans 15 amino acids. Trimming left V 5 bases short and J 6 bases short, with 17 bases between. Here the CDR3 DNA reads TGCGCCAGCAGGATCACCAGGGATGGGGCCGGGGAGCTGTTTTTT. Encoded protein: CASRITRDGAGELFF.

The rearrangement links TRBV10-3 to TRBJ2-2; 8 positions agree with TRBD1. V dropped 2 bases and J dropped 1; count of bases not matched to a gene: 3. This CDR3 comprises 16 residues. Germline V gene sequence: CDR1 ENHRY, CDR2 SYGVKD. The CDR3 DNA sequence: TGTGCCATCAGTGAGACCGGGACAGGGAACACCGGGGAGCTGTTTTTT. Translation: CAISETGTGNTGELFF.

This clone appeared a few times. The CDR3 region has the DNA TGTGCCTGGAGTGTATACAGCACCGGGGAGCTGTTTTTT. It specifies CAWSVYSTGELFF. V and J are TRBV30 and TRBJ2-2; D remains unclear. Germline CDR1 GTSNPN, CDR2 SVGIG (reference sequence). The V end lost 0 bases, the J end lost 4 bases, and 6 bases lay between the germline ends. The CDR3 has 13 residues.

This chain links TRBV5-1 with TRBJ2-7; D is undetermined. The CDR3 covers 13 residues. Germline lookup yields CDR1 SGHRS and CDR2 YFSETQ. V was clipped by 0 bases and J by 2 bases, with 6 bases between them. CDR3 bases: TGCGCCAGCAGCTTGGGGGCTGCCTACGAGCAGTACTTC. Its protein product is CASSLGAAYEQYF.

The chain recombines TRBV4-2 with TRBJ2-5, with 13 bases that match TRBD2. The CDR3 is 16 amino acids. The germline CDR1 and CDR2 sequences are LGHNA and YNFKEQ. V lost 4 bases and J lost 3; bases outside the gene matches: 5. CDR3: CASSPEGTSGEETQYF. CDR3 sequence (DNA): TGTGCCAGCAGCCCAGAGGGGACTAGCGGGGAAGAGACCCAGTACTTC.

V usage is TRBV2 and J usage is TRBJ2-7; maybe TRBD1 (6 bases). Germline V gene sequence: CDR1 SNHLY, CDR2 FYNNEI. This CDR3 region has 16 residues. Between the trimmed V and J ends, which lost 8 bases and 2 bases, there was a span of 22 bases. The CDR3 sequence: CASGQKGRELPYEQYF. CDR3 coding DNA: TGTGCCAGCGGACAGAAGGGTAGGGAGCTCCCCTACGAGCAGTACTTC.

This chain links TRBV5-8 with TRBJ2-1, with 10 bases that match TRBD1. Germline CDR1 reads SGHTS; CDR2 reads YDEGEE. J lost 2 bases, V lost 6 bases, and 5 bases had no gene match. There are 15 residues in the CDR3. CDR3 nucleotides: TGTGCCAGCAATAACGGGACAGGGGCCTACAATGAGCAGTTCTTC. It codes for CASNNGTGAYNEQFF.

V is TRBV7-9 and J is TRBJ2-1, with TRBD1 identical over 8 bases. CDR1 SEHNR and CDR2 FQNEAQ come from the germline V gene (reference sequence). With V trimmed by 7 bases and J by 6 bases, 8 bases remained unmatched. The CDR3 is 14 amino acids. As DNA, the CDR3 is TGTGCCAGCAAGGGGACAGGTGGGGCCAATGAGCAGTTCTTC. This translates into CASKGTGGANEQFF.

The J gene is TRBJ1-1, the V gene TRBV5-1; 7 bases match TRBD1. The CDR3 consists of 14 residues. The germline CDR1 and CDR2 sequences are SGHRS and YFSETQ. J gave up 4 bases and V 5 bases, and 8 bases lay outside the gene matches. CDR3 DNA: TGCGCCAGCAGGCCTACAGGGGAGGCCACTGAAGCTTTCTTT. It encodes CASRPTGEATEAFF. The complete variable domain, with remaining parts taken from reference TRBV5-1 and TRBJ1-1, reads KAGVTQTPRYLIKTRGQQVTLSCSPISGHRSVSWYQQTPGQGLQFLFEYFSETQRNKGNFPGRFSGRQFSNSRSEMNVSTLELGDSALYLCASRPTGEATEAFFGQGTRLTVV.

V and J are TRBV6-1 and TRBJ2-1; 14 bases map to TRBD2. After removal of 6 bases from V and 9 bases from J, the junction contained 4 bases not matched to a gene. CDR3 length: 14 residues. Germline CDR1 and CDR2: MNHNS and SASEGT. CDR3 coding DNA: TGTGCCAGCAGACGACTAGCGGGAGGGGGTGAGCAGTTCTTC. Encoded protein: CASRRLAGGGEQFF.

This chain joins TRBV7-7 and TRBJ2-2; TRBD2 matches 8 bases. Germline CDR1 reads SSHAT; CDR2 reads FNYEAQ (reference sequence). The CDR3 is 15 amino acids. The V segment lost 1 base and the J segment 6 bases; nucleotides outside the gene matches: 4. The CDR3 DNA follows: TGTGCCAGCAGCTTAGTCGGGGGGGCCTCCGGGGAGCTGTTTTTT. Encoded protein: CASSLVGGASGELFF.

For the CDR3, the DNA is TGTGCCAGCAGGGCCGGGACAGAGAACACTGAAGCTTTCTTT. It specifies CASRAGTENTEAFF. The chain recombines TRBV6-4 with TRBJ1-1; the match to TRBD1 covers 7 bases. Germline trimming cut 6 bases from V and 1 base from J; bases unmatched to any gene: 5. In germline, CDR1 is MRHNA, CDR2 SNTAGT. The CDR3 extends over 14 amino acids.

The chain employs TRBV7-2 and TRBJ2-5; a weak D match, TRBD1 (5 bases). In germline, CDR1 is SGHTA, CDR2 FQGNSA. Trimming left V 1 base short and J 3 bases short, with 15 bases between. This CDR3 has 16 amino acids. The CDR3 coding sequence is TGTGCCAGCAGCTTAGATTTAACCTTCAGGGAAGAGACCCAGTACTTC. Encoded protein: CASSLDLTFREETQYF.

The rearrangement joins TRBV5-1 to TRBJ2-5; TRBD1 matches 7 bases. J gave up 2 bases and V 2 bases, and 6 bases lay outside the gene matches. CDR1 is SGHRS, CDR2 YFSETQ, per germline. The CDR3 totals 15 residues. The CDR3 reads CASSFQGVSQETQYF. For the CDR3, the DNA is TGCGCCAGCAGCTTCCAGGGGGTATCACAAGAGACCCAGTACTTC.

This sequence joins TRBV29-1 and TRBJ1-6; 7 nucleotides match TRBD1. The V gene's germline CDR1 is SQVTM and CDR2 ANQGSEA. J lost 5 bases, V lost 3 bases, and 4 bases had no gene match. The CDR3 runs to 14 residues. CDR3 bases: TGCAGCGTTGAGACAGGGTCCGATAATTCACCCCTCCACTTT. This encodes CSVETGSDNSPLHF. The entire variable domain, with the rest obtained from reference TRBV29-1 and TRBJ1-6, is as follows: SAVISQKPSRDICQRGTSLTIQCQVDSQVTMMFWYRQQPGQSLTLIATANQGSEATYESGFVIDKFPISRPNLTFSTLTVSNMSPEDSSIYLCSVETGSDNSPLHFGNGTRLTVT.